The 27 T cell receptor beta chains in this list originate from one sample, sequenced in a study of T cell repertoires in cytomegalovirus infection. TCRdb re-called the reads with MiXCR, one entry per CDR3 protein. The table has approximately 100,000 distinct CDR3 sequences, around a quarter seen once. Sequencing was done on a sample of CD8+ T cells from PBMCs. These receptors were taken from a human donor in good health (CMV status not recorded). Some clones in this sample may be carry-over from other donors' samples.

This clonotype has only a few counts. The rearrangement uses TRBV5-5 and TRBJ2-1, with unresolved D. This CDR3 is 13 amino acids long. The V gene's germline CDR1 is SGHKS and CDR2 YYEKEE (reference sequence). Trimming pared 5 bases from V and 6 bases from J, leaving 12 bases between. The CDR3 bases are TGTGCCAGCAGGCTCCCCTCGGGCAATGAGCAGTTCTTC. Translating gives CASRLPSGNEQFF.

The rearrangement joins TRBV19 to TRBJ2-2; 7 bases are shared with TRBD1. This CDR3 comprises 18 residues. Germline V gene sequence: CDR1 LNHDA, CDR2 SQIVND (reference sequence). Trimming at V came to 0 bases and at J to 0 bases, leaving 7 bases not matched to a gene. In DNA form, the CDR3 reads TGTGCCAGTAGTATAGATCAGATAGGACAGGCGAACACCGGGGAGCTGTTTTTT. Amino acids: CASSIDQIGQANTGELFF.

This clonotype showed up many times. V and J are TRBV7-6 and TRBJ2-7, with 8 bases identical to TRBD2. This CDR3 is built from 16 residues. Trimming removed 2 bases from V and 5 bases from J; junction bases left unmatched: 11. The V gene's germline CDR1 is SGHVS and CDR2 FNYEAQ. CDR3 DNA: TGTGCCAGCAGCTTAAATAGCGGGACTAGTTTACACGAGCAGTACTTC. As protein: CASSLNSGTSLHEQYF.

J is TRBJ2-5 and V is TRBV9, with 9 bases matching TRBD2. Losses at the gene ends were 0 bases for V and 3 bases for J; bases not matched to a gene: 6. The CDR3 covers 16 residues. Germline assignment: CDR1 SGDLS and CDR2 YYNGEE. CDR3 DNA: TGTGCCAGCAGCGTAGAAGCGGGGGGCCCCAAAGAGACCCAGTACTTC. Amino acids: CASSVEAGGPKETQYF.

The chain combines TRBV10-3 with TRBJ2-7; the D is unclear. Trimming left V 0 bases short and J 3 bases short, with 9 bases between. Per the germline V gene, CDR1 is ENHRY and CDR2 is SYGVKD. CDR3 size: 14 residues. CDR3 sequence: CAISESTKLYEQYF. CDR3 in DNA: TGTGCCATCAGTGAGTCGACAAAGCTCTACGAGCAGTACTTC.

This clonotype was observed many times. The chain joins TRBV7-6 to TRBJ2-2; D ambiguous. The CDR3 is made up of 11 amino acids. V was cut by 2 bases and J by 7 bases, with 2 bases left in between. Germline V CDR1 and CDR2: SGHVS, FNYEAQ. The CDR3 protein is CASSLNGELFF. In DNA form, the CDR3 reads TGTGCCAGCAGCTTAAACGGGGAGCTGTTTTTT.

Ten or more counts support this clonotype. V is TRBV6-1 and J is TRBJ1-1; 8 bases line up with TRBD1. CDR3 length: 16 amino acids. Germline values: CDR1 MNHNS, CDR2 SASEGT. Germline trimming cut 2 bases from V and 4 bases from J; bases unmatched to any gene: 9. CDR3 DNA sequence: TGTGCCAGCAGTGAAATCCCCACAGGGGGAAGCACTGAAGCTTTCTTT. Its translation is CASSEIPTGGSTEAFF.

This clonotype has only a few counts. The genes are TRBV6-2 or TRBV6-3 and TRBJ2-7; the D is unclear. The CDR3 length is 16 residues. Germline-derived CDR1 and CDR2 are MNHEY and SVGEGT. V lost 0 bases, J lost 0 bases, and 12 bases lay in between. The CDR3 spells CASSYSSGELSYEQYF. The CDR3 DNA reads TGTGCCAGCAGTTACTCCTCGGGCGAACTCTCCTACGAGCAGTACTTC.

This clonotype was picked up a small number of times. The rearrangement links TRBV20-1 to TRBJ2-5; D may correspond to TRBD1 or TRBD2 (7 bases each). This CDR3 is 15 amino acids long. Trimming cost V 3 bases and J 5 bases, with 19 bases left between them. CDR1 and CDR2 from the germline V gene are DFQATT and SNEGSKA (reference sequence). CDR3 nucleotides: TGCAGTGCTAGGCCAGGGGGGGAGGGCCCGGAGACCCAGTACTTC. Its translation is CSARPGGEGPETQYF.

The J gene is TRBJ2-1, the V gene TRBV19; 9 nucleotides line up with TRBD1. The CDR3 is 11 residues long. Germline CDR1 is LNHDA and CDR2 is SQIVND (reference sequence). The V segment lost 11 bases and the J segment 9 bases; nucleotides outside the gene matches: 5. CDR3 bases: TGTGCCGTACAGGGGGCGGTTGAGCAGTTCTTC. This codes for CAVQGAVEQFF. Together with reference TRBV19 and TRBJ2-1, the CDR3 gives the full variable domain: DGGITQSPKYLFRKEGQNVTLSCEQNLNHDAMYWYRQDPGQGLRLIYYSQIVNDFQKGDIAEGYSVSREKKESFPLTVTSAQKNPTAFYLCAVQGAVEQFFGPGTRLTVL.

This clonotype was recorded only once. The CDR3 sequence is CASCPGTGISHEQYF. CDR3 DNA sequence: TGCGCCAGCTGCCCCGGGACAGGGATCAGTCACGAGCAGTACTTC. The chain couples TRBV4-3 to TRBJ2-7; 9 bases agree with TRBD1. The CDR3 loop spans 15 amino acids. Germline loops: CDR1 LGHNA, CDR2 YSLEER. Trimming took 8 bases from V and 5 from J; bases not matched to a gene: 13.

The chain uses TRBV6-6 and TRBJ1-6; possibly TRBD1 for D (5 bases). Germline CDR1 and CDR2: MNHNY and SVGAGI (reference sequence). This CDR3 region has 13 residues. The V and J ends lost 6 bases and 10 bases respectively, with 13 bases between them. This CDR3 is CASSRGLESPLHF. The CDR3 coding sequence is TGTGCCAGCAGCCGGGGGTTGGAATCACCCCTCCACTTT.

The chain couples TRBV29-1 to TRBJ2-2, with D unresolved. Between the trimmed V and J ends, which lost 1 base and 5 bases, there was a span of 2 bases. The CDR3 runs 11 residues. The V gene's germline CDR1 is SQVTM and CDR2 ANQGSEA. CDR3: CSVEVTGELFF. CDR3 in DNA: TGCAGCGTTGAAGTAACCGGGGAGCTGTTTTTT.

The chain links TRBV12-5 to TRBJ2-6; D gene uncertain. CDR3 length: 15 amino acids. CDR1 is LGHNT and CDR2 is FRNRAP in the germline V gene. With 0 bases removed from V and 1 base from J, the gap between germline ends came to 4 bases. The CDR3 DNA reads as TGTGCTAGTGGTTTGGTACTTTCTGGGGCCAACGTCCTGACTTTC. Protein sequence: CASGLVLSGANVLTF. Drawing the rest from reference TRBV12-5 and TRBJ2-6, the complete variable domain is DARVTQTPRHKVTEMGQEVTMRCQPILGHNTVFWYRQTMMQGLELLAYFRNRAPLDDSGMPKDRFSAEMPDATLATLKIQPSEPRDSAVYFCASGLVLSGANVLTFGAGSRLTVL.

This chain joins TRBV5-3 and TRBJ2-2; 8 nucleotides align to TRBD2. TRBV5-3 is an ORF, and what it does is uncertain. V shed 8 bases and J 0 bases; nucleotides not matched to a gene: 6. This CDR3 is 15 amino acids long. CDR3 in amino acids: CASSGGGANTGELFF. The DNA of the CDR3 is TGTGCCAGCAGCGGGGGAGGCGCGAACACCGGGGAGCTGTTTTTT.

This clonotype was counted many times. The V and J genes are TRBV29-1 and TRBJ2-2, with D possibly being TRBD1 (6 bases). This CDR3 is built from 13 residues. CDR1 and CDR2 from the germline V gene are SQVTM and ANQGSEA. V lost 6 bases, J lost 5 bases, and 13 bases lay in between. CDR3 sequence reads: CSVDITGTGELFF. CDR3 sequence (DNA): TGCAGCGTCGACATAACAGGGACCGGGGAGCTGTTTTTT.

This clonotype was seen repeatedly, ten times or more. The V gene is TRBV7-9, the J gene TRBJ2-1; 11 bases line up with TRBD2. Per the germline V gene, CDR1 is SEHNR and CDR2 is FQNEAQ (reference sequence). V trimming: 1 base; J trimming: 15 bases; junction bases outside the gene matches: 8. The CDR3 loop spans 14 amino acids. The CDR3 bases are TGTGCCAGCAGCTTAGTGGGACTAGCGGAATGGTTGTTCTTC. Translated: CASSLVGLAEWLFF. Using reference TRBV7-9 and TRBJ2-1 for the parts outside the CDR3, the full variable domain is DTGVSQNPRHKITKRGQNVTFRCDPISEHNRLYWYRQTLGQGPEFLTYFQNEAQLEKSRLLSDRFSAERPKGSFSTLEIQRTEQGDSAMYLCASSLVGLAEWLFFGPGTRLTVL.

This clonotype appeared a few times. The chain employs TRBV10-1 and TRBJ1-1; D is undetermined. The CDR3 consists of 13 residues. V was pared by 0 bases and J by 4 bases, with 6 bases between. From germline, CDR1 is WNHNN and CDR2 SYGVQD (reference sequence). CDR3 DNA: TGCGCCAGCAGTGAGTCGATGGGCACTGAAGCTTTCTTT. It yields the protein CASSESMGTEAFF.

The table lists this clonotype with many counts. The J gene is TRBJ2-2, the V gene TRBV7-2, with a tentative D call TRBD2 (6 bases). V dropped 5 bases and J dropped 5 bases, with 12 bases sitting between them. CDR1 is SGHTA and CDR2 is FQGNSA in the germline V gene. The CDR3 runs 14 residues. CDR3 loop: CASSPGLSTGELFF. For the CDR3, the DNA is TGTGCCAGCAGCCCGGGACTCTCAACCGGGGAGCTGTTTTTT.

The gene calls are TRBV5-6 and TRBJ2-3; D remains ambiguous. The germline V gene has CDR1 SGHDT and CDR2 YYEEEE. The CDR3 has 15 amino acids. The ends were cut back, 1 base at V and 3 bases at J, with 12 bases in the middle. The DNA of the CDR3 is TGTGCCAGCAGCTTGATAATTTCGGAAACAGATACGCAGTATTTT. Translation: CASSLIISETDTQYF.

This clonotype was detected ten times or more. The chain is built from TRBV11-2 and TRBJ2-7; the D is unclear. This CDR3 spans 13 amino acids. The V gene's germline CDR1 is SGHAT and CDR2 FQNNGV. Trimming stripped 3 bases from V and 3 bases from J, with 9 bases between. The CDR3 loop is CASSFDEIYEQYF. The CDR3 nucleotides are TGTGCCAGCAGCTTTGACGAGATCTACGAGCAGTACTTC.

The V call is TRBV9, the J call TRBJ2-1, with TRBD2 identical over 8 bases. The CDR3 is 16 residues long. Trimming removed 0 bases from V and 7 bases from J; junction bases left unmatched: 9. Germline assignment: CDR1 SGDLS and CDR2 YYNGEE. CDR3 in amino acids: CASSVVTGGPVNEQFF. The CDR3 nucleotides are TGTGCCAGCAGCGTAGTTACGGGAGGGCCTGTTAATGAGCAGTTCTTC.

This clonotype was observed a handful of times. The chain carries TRBV27 and TRBJ1-2; 12 bases fit TRBD1. The germline CDR1 and CDR2 sequences are MNHEY and SMNVEV (reference sequence). The CDR3 runs to 17 residues. Losses at the gene ends were 6 bases for V and 3 bases for J; bases not matched to a gene: 11. The CDR3 nucleotides are TGTGCCAGCAGATCTGCCACCGGGACAGGGGGCCACTATGGCTACACCTTC. As protein: CASRSATGTGGHYGYTF.

This clonotype has ten or more counts. The chain is built from TRBV28 and TRBJ1-1, with D hard to call. Trimming shortened V by 10 bases and J by 3 bases, and 21 bases separated the two germline ends. Germline CDR1 reads MDHEN; CDR2 reads SYDVKM. CDR3 size: 15 residues. The CDR3 loop is CATKERGGPDTEAFF. CDR3 coding DNA: TGTGCCACTAAAGAGCGGGGAGGCCCCGACACTGAAGCTTTCTTT. The variable domain in full, completed from reference TRBV28 and TRBJ1-1, reads DVKVTQSSRYLVKRTGEKVFLECVQDMDHENMFWYRQDPGLGLRLIYFSYDVKMKEKGDIPEGYSVSREKKERFSLILESASTNQTSMYLCATKERGGPDTEAFFGQGTRLTVV.

The chain has TRBV7-9 and TRBJ1-6; D ambiguous. This CDR3 is built from 13 residues. CDR1 and CDR2 from the germline V gene are SEHNR and FQNEAQ (reference sequence). V was trimmed by 1 base and J by 13 bases, leaving 11 bases between them. The CDR3 nucleotides are TGTGCCAGCAGCTTAGAGCCGAGCCGGCCCCTCCACTTT. Its translation: CASSLEPSRPLHF.

A note on this clonotype: It may be a read error: a sequence one base away is much more abundant. The CDR3 nucleotides read TGTGCCAGCAGCTTAGCGCATTCTGGGCAAGAGACCCAGTACTTC. This translates into CASSLAHSGQETQYF. The J gene is TRBJ2-5, the V gene TRBV7-2; D ambiguous. Deletions cut 0 bases from V and 2 bases from J, with 10 bases between. The CDR3 has 15 amino acids. The germline V gene encodes CDR1 SGHTA and CDR2 FQGNSA.

The chain has TRBV20-1 and TRBJ2-5, with 12 bases that match TRBD2. CDR1 is DFQATT and CDR2 is SNEGSKA in the germline V gene (reference sequence). V shed 1 base and J 8 bases; nucleotides not matched to a gene: 17. The CDR3 is made up of 18 amino acids. The CDR3: CSARGDPGLAGVIKTQYF. The CDR3 DNA sequence: TGCAGTGCTAGAGGAGATCCGGGACTAGCGGGTGTTATTAAAACCCAGTACTTC.